This T cell receptor beta chain was documented in a study of OX40 agonist ivuxolimab in advanced cancers. Study summary: While on treatment, patients had intravenous ivuxolimab at 0.01 to 10 mg/kg every 2 weeks.

A remark on this clone: The target antigen is unknown.

Sequencing was performed with immunoSEQ multiplex PCR; in TCRdb, only in-frame clones are kept and a portion is missing. Of tens of thousands of clones listed, 85% to 95% were seen once; the top ten hold about 25%. General study findings and limits: Certain nonresponding patients likewise had low normalized T-cell clonal expansion.

Germline CDR1 is SGHNT and CDR2 is YENEEA. The CDR3 loop spans 18 amino acids. V gave up 3 bases and J gave up 4 bases; unmatched junction bases: 12. The input for sequencing was CD4+ or CD8+ T cells sorted from blood, taken in a trial of the OX40 agonist ivuxolimab. The chain couples TRBV11-3 to TRBJ2-5; 12 positions match TRBD2. The receptor comes from an adult with an advanced solid tumor such as melanoma, head and neck, liver or kidney cancer. CDR3 sequence reads: CASSFGLAGPPPAETQYF. The DNA of the CDR3 is TGTGCCAGCAGCTTTGGACTAGCGGGACCCCCCCCCGCAGAGACCCAGTACTTC.